The 7 T cell receptor beta chains below come from one sample, sequenced in a study of blood T cell repertoires in COVID-19. Sequenced by immunoSEQ multiplex PCR; TCRdb stores in-frame clones only, minus some. Seen here are approximately 180,000 clones, about nine tenths observed once, and the top ten hold approximately 0.48%. The sequenced material came from peripheral blood. Receptor source: a man aged 50 to 59 with acute or convalescent COVID-19.

The J gene is TRBJ1-1, the V gene TRBV7-8; D is undetermined. This CDR3 has 13 amino acids. V was clipped by 5 bases and J by 1 base, with 8 bases between them. Germline CDR1 reads SGHVS; CDR2 reads FQNEAQ. Written as DNA, the CDR3 is TGTGCCAGCAGCCGTGACACGAACACTGAAGCTTTCTTT. It translates to CASSRDTNTEAFF.

The chain is built from TRBV2 and TRBJ2-7, with TRBD1 identical over 8 bases. CDR1 SNHLY and CDR2 FYNNEI come from the germline V gene. CDR3 length: 13 amino acids. V shed 8 bases and J 3 bases; nucleotides not matched to a gene: 6. CDR3 bases: TGTGCCAGCTCCGGGACAGGACACTACGAGCAGTACTTC. Amino acids: CASSGTGHYEQYF.

The rearrangement joins TRBV7-9 to TRBJ1-4, with D possibly matching TRBD1 (5 bases). CDR1 is SEHNR, CDR2 FQNEAQ, per germline (reference sequence). The CDR3 runs to 18 residues. V lost 1 base, J lost 0 bases, and 15 bases lay in between. DNA for the CDR3: TGTGCCAGCAGCTTAGGATCAGGGTCATTTGCAACTAATGAAAAACTGTTTTTT. Amino acid sequence: CASSLGSGSFATNEKLFF. The entire variable domain, with the rest obtained from reference TRBV7-9 and TRBJ1-4, is as follows: DTGVSQNPRHKITKRGQNVTFRCDPISEHNRLYWYRQTLGQGPEFLTYFQNEAQLEKSRLLSDRFSAERPKGSFSTLEIQRTEQGDSAMYLCASSLGSGSFATNEKLFFGSGTQLSVL.

The J gene is TRBJ1-2, the V gene TRBV28, with TRBD1 matching 10 bases. The germline CDR1 and CDR2 sequences are MDHEN and SYDVKM. Germline trimming cut 5 bases from V and 8 bases from J; bases unmatched to any gene: 11. The CDR3 is 15 residues long. The CDR3 protein is CASSELTGGSLGYTF. The CDR3 DNA reads TGTGCCAGCAGTGAATTGACAGGGGGCTCGTTGGGCTACACCTTC.

The V call is TRBV18, the J call TRBJ1-1; TRBD1 might be the D (6 bases). The CDR3 totals 16 residues. Trimming stripped 2 bases from V and 5 bases from J, with 18 bases between. Germline assignment: CDR1 KGHSH and CDR2 LQKENI. CDR3 sequence reads: CASSPARTGTLTEAFF. Written as DNA, the CDR3 is TGTGCCAGCTCACCAGCCAGAACCGGGACATTGACTGAAGCTTTCTTT.

The chain joins TRBV19 to TRBJ2-6; D might be TRBD1 (7 bases). The CDR3 is made up of 14 amino acids. Germline-derived CDR1 and CDR2 are LNHDA and SQIVND (reference sequence). With 5 bases removed from V and 4 bases from J, the gap between germline ends came to 9 bases. The CDR3 sequence: CASSAGQGANVLTF. The DNA for the CDR3 is TGTGCCAGTAGTGCGGGACAGGGGGCCAACGTCCTGACTTTC.

V gene TRBV6-5 combines with J gene TRBJ1-1; D is ambiguous. The germline V and J ends were trimmed by 6 bases and 0 bases, with 5 bases remaining between them. The CDR3 sequence is 12 residues long. Germline lookup yields CDR1 MNHEY and CDR2 SVGAGI. CDR3 sequence reads: CASRTVNTEAFF. The CDR3 DNA reads TGTGCCAGCAGAACAGTGAACACTGAAGCTTTCTTT.